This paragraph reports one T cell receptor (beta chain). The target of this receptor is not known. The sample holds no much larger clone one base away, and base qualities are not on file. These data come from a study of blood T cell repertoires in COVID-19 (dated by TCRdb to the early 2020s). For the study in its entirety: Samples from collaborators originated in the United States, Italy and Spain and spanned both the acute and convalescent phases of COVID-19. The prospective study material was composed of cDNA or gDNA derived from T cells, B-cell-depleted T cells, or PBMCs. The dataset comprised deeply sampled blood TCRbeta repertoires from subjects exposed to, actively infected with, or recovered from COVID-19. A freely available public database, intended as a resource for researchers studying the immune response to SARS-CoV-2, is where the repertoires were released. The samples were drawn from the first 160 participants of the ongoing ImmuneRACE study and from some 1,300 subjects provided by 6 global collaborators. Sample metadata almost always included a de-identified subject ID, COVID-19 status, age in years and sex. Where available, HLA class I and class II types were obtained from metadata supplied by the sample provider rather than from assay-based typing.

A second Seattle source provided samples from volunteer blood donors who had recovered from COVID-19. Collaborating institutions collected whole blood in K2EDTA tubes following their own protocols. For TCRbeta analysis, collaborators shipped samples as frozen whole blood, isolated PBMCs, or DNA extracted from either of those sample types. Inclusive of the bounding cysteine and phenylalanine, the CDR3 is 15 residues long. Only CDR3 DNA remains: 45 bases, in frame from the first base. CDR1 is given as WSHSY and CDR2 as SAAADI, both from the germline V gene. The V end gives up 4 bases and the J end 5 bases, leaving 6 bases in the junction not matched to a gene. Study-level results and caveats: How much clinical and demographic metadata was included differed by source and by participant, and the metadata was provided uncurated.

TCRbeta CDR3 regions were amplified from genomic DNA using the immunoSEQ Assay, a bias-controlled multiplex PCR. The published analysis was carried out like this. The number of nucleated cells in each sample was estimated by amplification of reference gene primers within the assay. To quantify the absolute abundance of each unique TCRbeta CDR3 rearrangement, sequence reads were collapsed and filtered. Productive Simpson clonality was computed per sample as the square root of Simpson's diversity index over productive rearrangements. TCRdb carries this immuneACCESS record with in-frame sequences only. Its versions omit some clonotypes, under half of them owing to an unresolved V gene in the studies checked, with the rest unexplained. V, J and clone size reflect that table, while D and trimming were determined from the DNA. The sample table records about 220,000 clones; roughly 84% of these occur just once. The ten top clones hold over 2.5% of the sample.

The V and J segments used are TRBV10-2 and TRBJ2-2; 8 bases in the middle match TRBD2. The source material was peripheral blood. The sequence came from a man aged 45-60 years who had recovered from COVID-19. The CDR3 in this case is CASSVSGRKTGELFF. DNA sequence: TGCGCCAGCAGTGTAAGCGGGAGAAAAACCGGGGAGCTGTTTTTT.